Sequencing of this T cell receptor (beta chain) was carried out in a study of tumor and adjacent non-tumor tissue in lung cancer (dated by TCRdb to 2017 to 2018). For the study in its entirety: The cohort included some 11 adenocarcinoma, a couple of squamous cell carcinoma and 1 small cell lung cancer patients. The study compared bulk TCRbeta repertoires between lung tumor tissue and matched distant non-tumor lung tissue from over twelve lung cancer patients. The roughly 15 patients were aged roughly 31 to 80 years, included about ten men and 5 women, and had TNM stage I to III disease. Over 25 paired specimens, one tumor and one normal lung sample per patient, were profiled by TCRbeta CDR3 sequencing. In total, sequencing yielded 100 million to 150 million productive TCRbeta reads, which works out to an average of approximately 4 million reads per sample.

Receptor amplification or capture employed multiplex PCR. The sample was run on an Illumina HiSeq 2500. Following protocols modified from ARM-PCR, the researchers constructed TCRbeta libraries through three rounds of nested PCR with primers (Table S4). Before sequencing, PCR products of 200-500 bp were cut from the gel and purified using the QIAquick gel extraction kit. The original methods were these. Trimmomatic was used to clean the reads, FLASH merged the cleaned reads into complete CDR3 sequences, and MiTCR assigned the sequences to V(D)J germline segments. Clonal diversity was computed as the inverse Simpson's index with VDJtools. A read counted as productive if the sequence was in-frame and lacked a premature stop codon. TCRdb cleaned the public reads at Q25 with fastp, built clones with MiXCR and kept in-frame beta chains. A single entry per CDR3 protein holds the most common genes and DNA from its merged rows. For this entry, the V and J calls and clone size follow TCRdb and not the study's own pipeline. For this sample the table gives 90,000 to 100,000 distinct CDR3 sequences, of which around three quarters were detected only once. The ten largest clones capture 30% of the sample.

The CDR3, cysteine through phenylalanine, is 15 amino acids long. The sequence is cut down to CDR3 DNA, 45 bases in frame from base 1. As encoded in the germline V gene, CDR1 is SGHVS while CDR2 is FQNEAQ. Here is what the overall study found, with its caveats: In normal lung, the top 100 clones accounted for a significantly larger cumulative share of the repertoire than in tumor tissue. Peripheral blood was not sequenced, so blood TCRbeta repertoires were not examined in the lung cancer patients of the study. With only approximately 16 patients in the cohort, the authors noted that larger samples and more detailed clinical data are needed. TCR diversity was significantly higher in younger patients, and higher tumor TCR diversity was associated with shorter overall and disease-free survival. TCR diversity (inverse Simpson) was significantly higher in tumor than in normal lung tissue (roughly 430 vs 170, P = 0.0075, Mann-Whitney U test). The methods do not name the sequencing platform or mention unique molecular identifiers.

This clonotype appeared a few times. Which antigen it targets is not known. Possible read error: a much larger clone is one base away. RNA was extracted from bulk unsorted tissue and checked for quality with a NanoDrop ND-1000 and an Agilent 2100. Normal lung samples were distant non-tumor tissue taken more than 3 cm from the tumor edge. All donors had newly diagnosed lung cancer, had not received prior chemotherapy, and were admitted for thoracic surgery in China between August and November 2014. Anyone who had undergone radiotherapy or chemotherapy before, or who had another cancer at the same time, was left out of the study. Surgical tissue pieces of about 1-2.2 cm3 were preserved in RNAlater solution and were kept at -80 degrees C until use.

This TCR was recovered from a man in his sixties with small cell lung cancer. In this chain, TRBV7-8 is recombined with TRBJ2-5; TRBD1 is perhaps the D gene, given 5 matching bases. Sequenced material: distant non-tumor lung tissue. The CDR3 protein sequence reads: CASSHMRQLQEIQYF. The sequenced DNA is TGTGCCAGCAGCCACATGCGACAGCTCCAAGAGATCCAGTACTTC.